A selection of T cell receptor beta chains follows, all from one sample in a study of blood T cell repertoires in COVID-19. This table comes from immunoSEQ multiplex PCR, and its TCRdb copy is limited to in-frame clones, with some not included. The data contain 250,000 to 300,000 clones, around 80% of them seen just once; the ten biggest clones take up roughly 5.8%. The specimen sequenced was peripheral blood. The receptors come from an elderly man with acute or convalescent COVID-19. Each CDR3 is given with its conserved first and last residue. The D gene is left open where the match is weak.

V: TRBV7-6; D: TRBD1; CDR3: CASSFTQGAEAFF
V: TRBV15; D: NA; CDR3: CATSREGTSTDTQYF
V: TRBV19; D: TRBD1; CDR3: CASSQSGTGGNEKLFF
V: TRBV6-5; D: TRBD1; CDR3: CASRIGTESEQYF
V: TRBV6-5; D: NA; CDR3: CASRGEYTEAFF
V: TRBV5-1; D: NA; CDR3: CASSVPGSGANVLTF
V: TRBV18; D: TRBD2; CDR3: CASSPGGGAYETQYF
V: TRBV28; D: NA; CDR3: CASSPGQPQDEQFF
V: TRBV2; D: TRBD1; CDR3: CASSPGQGGEKLFF
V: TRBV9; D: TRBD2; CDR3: CASSRRQRGDTQYF
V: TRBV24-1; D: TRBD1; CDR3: CATSDLSLGQGAFNEQFF
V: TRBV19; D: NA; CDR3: CGSGEIANSPLHF
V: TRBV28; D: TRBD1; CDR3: CATKDRETEKLFF
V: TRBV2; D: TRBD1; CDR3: CASGGGTGGNTEAFF
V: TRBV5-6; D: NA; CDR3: CASSPTRWSNEKLFF
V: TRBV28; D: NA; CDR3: CASSLGRGQETQYF
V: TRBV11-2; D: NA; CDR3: CASSLEGRVWTEAFF
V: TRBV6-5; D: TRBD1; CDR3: CASSPRTGVSGGYTF
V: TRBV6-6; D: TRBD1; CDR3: CASSSTGDSYEQYF
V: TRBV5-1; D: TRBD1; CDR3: CASRPTGASNEKLFF
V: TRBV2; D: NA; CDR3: CASSVRLTGELFF
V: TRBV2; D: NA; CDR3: CASIGGLGNTDTQYF
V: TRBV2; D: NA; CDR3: CASSDRGNEKLFF
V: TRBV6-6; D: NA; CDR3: CASSDRLYEQYF
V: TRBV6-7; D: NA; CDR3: CASRVPPGGRETQYF
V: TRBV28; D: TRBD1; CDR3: CASSEVGQGNGYTF
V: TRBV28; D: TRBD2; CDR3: CASHLAGPRGTQYF
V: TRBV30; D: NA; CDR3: CAWKGAKNIQYF
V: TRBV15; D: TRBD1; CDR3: CATRQGVSYEQYF
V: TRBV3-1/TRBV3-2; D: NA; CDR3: CASSPSGAGSGNTIYF
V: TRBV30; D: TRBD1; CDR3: CAWSTGGNQPQHF
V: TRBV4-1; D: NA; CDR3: CASSQGGLGAGELFF
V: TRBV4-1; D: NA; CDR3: CASSQNRVETQYF
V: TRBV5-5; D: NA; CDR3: CASSLQGPYEQYF
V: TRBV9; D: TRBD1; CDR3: CASSAGQGGYEQYF
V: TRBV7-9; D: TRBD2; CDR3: CASRTGRGTGELFF
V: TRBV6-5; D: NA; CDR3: CASSQIGDSNQPQHF
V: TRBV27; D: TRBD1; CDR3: CASSPGQGVNEQFF
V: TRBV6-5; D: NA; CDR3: CASSLRVGETQYF
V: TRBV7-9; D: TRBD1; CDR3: CASSPAEGAETEAFF
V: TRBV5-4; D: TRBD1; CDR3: CASSPGQGISGANVLTF
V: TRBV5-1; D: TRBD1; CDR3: CASSSGQGNTGELFF
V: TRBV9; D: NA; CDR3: CASSVNLSGGSGYTF
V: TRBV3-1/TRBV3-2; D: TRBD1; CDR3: CASSQAGTGNEQFF
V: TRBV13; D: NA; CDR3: CASSNRDSVGSYNSPLHF
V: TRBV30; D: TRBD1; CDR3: CAFRQGIYNSPLHF
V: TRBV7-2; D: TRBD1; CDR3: CASSLRTGGTEAFF
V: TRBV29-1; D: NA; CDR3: CTIREGPSSYTF
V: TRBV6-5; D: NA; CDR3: CASRRDSQETQYF
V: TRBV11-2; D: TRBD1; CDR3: CASSLRTGVIVGTEAFF